One and the same sample provided the 13 T cell receptor beta chains below, sequenced in a study of cytomegalovirus exposure and HLA in healthy donors (dated by TCRdb to about 2017). Libraries were prepared through the immunoSEQ multiplex PCR assay. The multiplex PCR relied on a mix of 60 forward primers for TCR Vbeta segments and 13 reverse primers for TCR Jbeta segments. In TCRdb, the immuneACCESS table is reduced to in-frame sequences with V and J assigned. These tables do not hold every clone; where another copy was compared, an unresolved V gene accounts for under half, and the others remain unexplained. Across this sample there are some 170,000 clones, with under 80% seen only once. Jointly, the top ten make up around 4% of the sample. Source material: PBMCs. All receptors derive from a man aged 35 to 55 in good health and CMV-seronegative.

The rearrangement uses TRBV6-1 and TRBJ2-2; D uncertain. Germline values: CDR1 MNHNS, CDR2 SASEGT. The V and J ends lost 7 bases and 8 bases respectively, with 14 bases between them. This CDR3 has 13 residues. The CDR3 bases are TGTGCCAGCAAAACCCAGATGGCAGGGGAGCTGTTTTTT. Amino acid sequence: CASKTQMAGELFF.

The chain has TRBV5-3 and TRBJ1-1; D is uncertain. TRBV5-3 is an ORF, with its function uncertain. V lost 2 bases, J lost 1 base, and 15 bases lay in between. This CDR3 has 16 residues. The DNA of the CDR3 is TGTGCCAGAAGCTTACAGCTGCCCTCCGAGAACACTGAAGCTTTCTTT. Translation gives CARSLQLPSENTEAFF.

The chain uses TRBV7-9 and TRBJ2-2, with no clear D. This CDR3 contains 12 residues. V was shortened by 5 bases and J by 5 bases, with 6 bases between the two germline ends. CDR1 and CDR2 (germline): SEHNR, FQNEAQ (reference sequence). The DNA for the CDR3 is TGTGCCAGCAGCCTTAATACCGGGGAGCTGTTTTTT. This translates into CASSLNTGELFF.

The V and J genes are TRBV5-1 and TRBJ2-2, with TRBD1 matching 8 bases. With V trimmed by 0 bases and J by 1 base, 2 bases remained unmatched. The CDR3 covers 16 residues. The germline V gene encodes CDR1 SGHRS and CDR2 YFSETQ. The CDR3 region is CASSLVGTGNTGELFF. Written as DNA, the CDR3 is TGCGCCAGCAGCTTGGTAGGGACAGGGAACACCGGGGAGCTGTTTTTT.

This clone was detected only a few times. V gene TRBV27 combines with J gene TRBJ1-2; maybe TRBD1 (5 bases). CDR1 is MNHEY, CDR2 SMNVEV, per germline (reference sequence). The CDR3 loop spans 16 amino acids. The germline V and J ends were trimmed by 4 bases and 5 bases, with 20 bases remaining between them. The chain's CDR3 is CASSSTDSPIQYGYTF. The CDR3 DNA sequence: TGTGCCAGCAGTTCGACCGACAGCCCTATCCAATATGGCTACACCTTC.

V usage is TRBV10-1 and J usage is TRBJ2-5; no firm D call. Per germline, CDR1 WNHNN and CDR2 SYGVQD (reference sequence). V dropped 5 bases and J dropped 7 bases, with 14 bases sitting between them. The CDR3 covers 13 residues. This CDR3 reads CASSPGSELTQYF. The CDR3 region has the DNA TGCGCCAGCAGTCCGGGTTCAGAATTGACCCAGTACTTC.

This chain uses TRBV28 with TRBJ2-5; 8 nucleotides agree with TRBD2. J lost 5 bases, V lost 6 bases, and 5 bases had no gene match. The CDR3 has 13 amino acids. Germline assignment: CDR1 MDHEN and CDR2 SYDVKM. CDR3 loop: CASSPGGAETQYF. The CDR3 nucleotides read TGTGCCAGCAGCCCCGGGGGGGCTGAGACCCAGTACTTC.

The rearrangement joins TRBV6-5 to TRBJ1-6; 12 bases agree with TRBD1. CDR1 and CDR2 (germline): MNHEY, SVGAGI. The V segment lost 5 bases and the J segment 10 bases; nucleotides outside the gene matches: 6. The CDR3 runs 15 residues. The DNA of the CDR3 is TGTGCCAGCAGTCCCGGGACAGGGGGCCGGTCACCCCTCCACTTT. The encoded protein is CASSPGTGGRSPLHF.

The sample holds a few counts of this clone. The chain is built from TRBV7-9 and TRBJ1-1; no reliable D call. The germline V and J ends were trimmed by 1 base and 4 bases, with 7 bases remaining between them. CDR3 size: 13 residues. Germline V gene sequence: CDR1 SEHNR, CDR2 FQNEAQ (reference sequence). The CDR3, as DNA: TGTGCCAGCAGCTTAGACTCAGGCACTGAAGCTTTCTTT. It is translated as CASSLDSGTEAFF.

In its sample, this clone was seen a few times. CDR3 DNA: TGCGCCAGCAGAGAGCGGAATTACCCGAGTTCACCCCTCCACTTT. Translating it yields CASRERNYPSSPLHF. This chain joins TRBV5-1 and TRBJ1-6; D remains ambiguous. V dropped 5 bases and J dropped 9 bases, with 18 bases sitting between them. Germline V lookup: CDR1 SGHRS, CDR2 YFSETQ. The CDR3 extends over 15 amino acids.

V is TRBV30 and J is TRBJ1-6, with a tentative D call TRBD1 (5 bases). Per germline, CDR1 GTSNPN and CDR2 SVGIG (reference sequence). Trimming stripped 3 bases from V and 8 bases from J, with 17 bases between. The CDR3 length is 15 residues. The CDR3 bases are TGTGCCTGGAGCCCACTCGCCCCGGGGGATTCACCCCTCCACTTT. Translating gives CAWSPLAPGDSPLHF. Using reference TRBV30 and TRBJ1-6 for the parts outside the CDR3, the full variable domain is SQTIHQWPATLVQPVGSPLSLECTVEGTSNPNLYWYRQAAGRGLQLLFYSVGIGQISSEVPQNLSASRPQDRQFILSSKKLLLSDSGFYLCAWSPLAPGDSPLHFGNGTRLTVT.

J is TRBJ2-3 and V is TRBV5-8; 11 positions match TRBD2. CDR1 and CDR2 from the germline V gene are SGHTS and YDEGEE. The V segment lost 4 bases and the J segment 5 bases; nucleotides outside the gene matches: 6. CDR3 length: 15 residues. In DNA, the CDR3 is TGTGCCAGCAGCCCGAGGACTAGCGGGCGAGATACGCAGTATTTT. Encoded protein: CASSPRTSGRDTQYF. The whole variable domain, remainder taken from reference TRBV5-8 and TRBJ2-3, is EAGVTQSPTHLIKTRGQQATLRCSPISGHTSVYWYQQALGLGLQFLLWYDEGEERNRGNFPPRFSGRQFPNYSSELNVNALELEDSALYLCASSPRTSGRDTQYFGPGTRLTVL.

The sample holds a few counts of this clone. V gene TRBV5-1 combines with J gene TRBJ1-4; D unclear. The CDR3 has 14 residues. From germline, CDR1 is SGHRS and CDR2 YFSETQ. V lost 3 bases and J lost 0, with 6 bases in between. In nucleotides, the CDR3 is TGCGCCAGCAGCTCGACAACAACTAATGAAAAACTGTTTTTT. It codes for CASSSTTTNEKLFF.